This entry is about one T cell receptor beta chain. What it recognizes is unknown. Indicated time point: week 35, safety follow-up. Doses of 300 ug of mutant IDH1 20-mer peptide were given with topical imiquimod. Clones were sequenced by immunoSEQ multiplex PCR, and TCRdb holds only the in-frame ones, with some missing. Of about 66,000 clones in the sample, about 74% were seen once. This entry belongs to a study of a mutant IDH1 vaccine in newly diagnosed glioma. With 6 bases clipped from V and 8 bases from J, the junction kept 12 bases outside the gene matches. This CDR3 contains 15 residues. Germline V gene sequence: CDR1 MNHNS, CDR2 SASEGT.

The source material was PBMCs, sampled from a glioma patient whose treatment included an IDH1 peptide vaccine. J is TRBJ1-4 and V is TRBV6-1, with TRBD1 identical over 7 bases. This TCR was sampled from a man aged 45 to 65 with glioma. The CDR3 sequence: CASSRNQGVKEKLFF. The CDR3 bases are TGTGCCAGCAGCCGCAACCAGGGGGTGAAGGAAAAACTGTTTTTT.